Listed below are T cell receptor beta chains from one sample, sequenced in a study of a mutant IDH1 vaccine in newly diagnosed glioma. Profiling relied on immunoSEQ multiplex PCR, and the TCRdb table lists in-frame clones only, not all of them. The data contain under 75,000 clones, 75% to 95% of them singletons. Here the sequenced sample was PBMCs, taken from a glioma patient treated with radiotherapy, temozolomide or both. These receptors came from a man aged 50-59 years with glioma. Each CDR3 is given without its conserved first and last residue. D genes are given only for firm matches.

D | length | V | CDR3
NA | 10 | TRBV18 | ASSRLAGELF
NA | 13 | TRBV4-3 | ASSQEGAANEKLF
NA | 11 | TRBV27 | ASSFGISTEAF
TRBD1 | 14 | TRBV7-2 | ASSSGQGAGWQPQH
TRBD1 | 13 | TRBV4-1 | ASSPTGAGNQPQH
TRBD1 | 14 | TRBV5-6 | ASSLDPGQGSYEQY
NA | 12 | TRBV30 | AWTNGNSGNTIY
TRBD2 | 15 | TRBV9 | ASSSQAGLAGTDTQY
NA | 10 | TRBV13 | ASSQGNTEAF
TRBD2 | 13 | TRBV5-5 | ASSYVLALNYEQY
NA | 12 | TRBV2 | ASSAGRAEKTQY
NA | 14 | TRBV15 | ATSGAGFSGANVLT
NA | 12 | TRBV7-9 | ASSLESSGYEQF
TRBD1 | 14 | TRBV29-1 | SVEDSRTGGMETQY
TRBD1 | 12 | TRBV5-1 | ASSDGTGGEKLF
TRBD2 | 13 | TRBV5-1 | ASSGASGSTDTQY
TRBD1 | 12 | TRBV30 | AWTGTDTWRGYT
NA | 12 | TRBV5-6 | ASSLSQAPEKLF
NA | 11 | TRBV7-9 | ASSFPTRDEQF
TRBD1 | 11 | TRBV4-2 | ASSLQGANEQY
TRBD1 | 11 | TRBV6-5 | ASSQDRGYGYT
NA | 14 | TRBV18 | ASSPPGVRGNTEAF
NA | 14 | TRBV5-1 | ASSPPEGYISDTQY
NA | 14 | TRBV5-3 | ARSLRQAWSNQPQH
TRBD2 | 13 | TRBV11-3 | ASSAGDTGTDTQY
TRBD2 | 15 | TRBV18 | ASSPLGTSGGTDTQY
NA | 13 | TRBV4-2 | ASSQDSGALYEQY
TRBD1 | 12 | TRBV28 | ASSLGRGSEKLF
NA | 11 | TRBV27 | ASSFGYQETQY
NA | 12 | TRBV27 | ASSLYGSFEKLF
NA | 11 | TRBV28 | ASTEGGWETQY
NA | 17 | TRBV11-2 | ASSPYHNLGRARGNTIY
NA | 15 | TRBV4-3 | ASSQDRGQGRGEKLF
NA | 10 | TRBV28 | ASSYAGYEQY
NA | 12 | TRBV6-1 | ASSEVGGSSEQY
TRBD1 | 16 | TRBV6-1 | ASSDRGTGIFGTPEQY
NA | 14 | TRBV5-5 | ASSPGGRGRVRTQY
TRBD2 | 16 | TRBV30 | AWSVTAHWRGAYNEQF
NA | 11 | TRBV4-3 | ASSQESGNTIY
NA | 11 | TRBV11-2 | ASSFGGGGSYT
NA | 15 | TRBV28 | ASSFPGVEAFYQPQH
TRBD1 | 16 | TRBV25-1 | ASSVPTGQAGYAGGAF
NA | 13 | TRBV6-5 | ASSLTVQGSRKLF
NA | 8 | TRBV2 | ARSYTEAF
TRBD1 | 16 | TRBV4-3 | ASSQDSTGYSRHTEAF
NA | 11 | TRBV6-4 | ASSEQGTGELF
NA | 12 | TRBV6-5 | ASSYGTQYNEQF
TRBD1 | 11 | TRBV29-1 | SVGQGARETQY
NA | 14 | TRBV14 | ASSQRPRGGSYEQY
TRBD2 | 15 | TRBV19 | ASRGTSGRAAYNEQF
NA | 11 | TRBV9 | ASSPPATNEQY
NA | 12 | TRBV10-2 | ASSEGVSGYEQY
TRBD1 | 14 | TRBV29-1 | SVPLRGTGSSYEQY
NA | 12 | TRBV18 | ASSPIPRDYGYT
TRBD1 | 11 | TRBV25-1 | ASSGETGWEQY
NA | 10 | TRBV2 | ASSLLGPLQY
TRBD2 | 12 | TRBV6-6 | ASSSTSGSYEQY
TRBD1 | 12 | TRBV11-2 | ASSSPGTGAGYT
NA | 10 | TRBV18 | ASSPDREGYT